Shown below are 30 T cell receptor beta chains from a single sample sequenced in a study of T cell responses to AZD1222 COVID-19 vaccine. Method: immunoSEQ multiplex PCR; TCRdb's copy keeps in-frame clones and lacks some. There are approximately 80,000 clones in the sample; more than 75% occur only once, and under 25% lies in the top ten. The material sequenced was peripheral blood, taken on day 0 of AZD1222 vaccination. Receptors originate from an adult in good health.

The gene calls are TRBV2 and TRBJ2-3; D is ambiguous. Germline assignment: CDR1 SNHLY and CDR2 FYNNEI. V dropped 7 bases and J dropped 1 base, with 9 bases sitting between them. The CDR3 spans 13 residues. The CDR3: CASKVTRTDTQYF. Here the CDR3 DNA reads TGTGCCAGCAAGGTCACCCGCACAGATACGCAGTATTTT. The full variable domain, completed using reference TRBV2 and TRBJ2-3, is EPEVTQTPSHQVTQMGQEVILRCVPISNHLYFYWYRQILGQKVEFLVSFYNNEISEKSEIFDDQFSVERPDGSNFTLKIRSTKLEDSAMYFCASKVTRTDTQYFGPGTRLTVL.

The chain has TRBV14 and TRBJ2-1; 11 bases fit TRBD2. The germline V gene has CDR1 SGHDN and CDR2 FVKESK. The CDR3 length is 16 residues. V shed 1 base and J 6 bases; nucleotides not matched to a gene: 5. The CDR3 sequence: CASSQAGTSGGNEQFF. The CDR3 region has the DNA TGTGCCAGCAGCCAAGCCGGGACTAGCGGCGGCAATGAGCAGTTCTTC.

V is TRBV6-5 and J is TRBJ2-7; TRBD1 might be the D (5 bases). The length of the CDR3 is 14 residues. Germline-derived CDR1 and CDR2 are MNHEY and SVGAGI. V gave up 4 bases and J gave up 7 bases, with 17 bases separating them. The CDR3 sequence is CASSFATSTAEQYF. CDR3 nucleotides: TGTGCCAGCAGTTTCGCCACCTCGACAGCTGAGCAGTACTTC.

With regard to this clone: The same CDR3 can be traced to other DNA sequences in this sample. This chain's CDR3 is CASSLGGNTIYF. The DNA for the CDR3 is TGTGCCAGCAGCTTGGGGGGAAACACCATATATTTT. This chain links TRBV5-6 with TRBJ1-3; D gene ambiguous. V dropped 0 bases and J dropped 4 bases, with 2 bases sitting between them. CDR3 size: 12 residues. The germline V gene has CDR1 SGHDT and CDR2 YYEEEE.

CDR3 sequence: CASSVGIGTGKVYYGYTF. The DNA for the CDR3 is TGTGCCAGCAGCGTAGGAATTGGGACAGGGAAGGTCTACTATGGCTACACCTTC. V gene TRBV9 combines with J gene TRBJ1-2, with TRBD1 matching 9 bases. J was trimmed by 3 bases and V by 0 bases; bases with no gene match: 12. CDR3 length: 18 amino acids. CDR1 and CDR2 (germline): SGDLS, YYNGEE.

The J gene is TRBJ2-6, the V gene TRBV11-2, with 8 bases matching TRBD1. The CDR3 length is 14 residues. V shed 11 bases and J 0 bases; nucleotides not matched to a gene: 3. Germline V gene lookup returns CDR1 SGHAT and CDR2 FQNNGV. CDR3 loop: CACTGGSGANVLTF. CDR3 in DNA: TGTGCCTGCACAGGGGGCTCTGGGGCCAACGTCCTGACTTTC.

The chain uses TRBV14 and TRBJ2-7; no firm D call. V was trimmed by 3 bases and J by 2 bases, leaving 8 bases between them. Germline lookup yields CDR1 SGHDN and CDR2 FVKESK. CDR3 size: 13 residues. The CDR3 loop is CASSHQPAYEQYF. CDR3 coding DNA: TGTGCCAGCAGCCATCAACCAGCCTACGAGCAGTACTTC.

A word on this clone: The sample has other DNA sequences that encode this CDR3 too. The chain employs TRBV2 and TRBJ2-4, with D perhaps matching TRBD1 (6 bases). Germline assignment: CDR1 SNHLY and CDR2 FYNNEI. The V end lost 6 bases, the J end lost 1 base, and 10 bases lay between the germline ends. CDR3 size: 14 residues. The CDR3: CASRQGWAKNIQYF. CDR3 nucleotides: TGTGCCAGCAGACAGGGTTGGGCCAAAAACATTCAGTACTTC.

The J gene is TRBJ1-2, the V gene TRBV10-3, with TRBD1 as a possible D gene (6 bases). CDR3 length: 14 residues. The ends were cut back, 0 bases at V and 4 bases at J, with 9 bases in the middle. Germline CDR1 and CDR2: ENHRY and SYGVKD. CDR3 nucleotides: TGTGCCATCAGTGAGTCACAGGGTCCCTATGGCTACACCTTC. Residues: CAISESQGPYGYTF.

V is TRBV5-6 and J is TRBJ1-1, with D perhaps TRBD1 (5 bases). The CDR3 contains 15 residues. Germline-derived CDR1 and CDR2 are SGHDT and YYEEEE. The V gene lost 3 bases and the J gene lost 1 base, with 13 bases spanning the gap. This chain's CDR3 is CASSSLGGANTEAFF. The CDR3 bases are TGTGCCAGCAGCTCTTTGGGAGGGGCGAACACTGAAGCTTTCTTT.

The chain combines TRBV5-6 with TRBJ1-2; no reliable D call. Germline CDR1 is SGHDT and CDR2 is YYEEEE. The length of the CDR3 is 15 residues. V was shortened by 0 bases and J by 2 bases, with 11 bases between the two germline ends. The CDR3 nucleotides are TGTGCCAGCAGCTTGGTTTCACAATCAAACTATGGCTACACCTTC. It encodes CASSLVSQSNYGYTF.

The chain employs TRBV18 and TRBJ2-7; TRBD2 aligns across 7 bases. The V gene's germline CDR1 is KGHSH and CDR2 LQKENI. The J segment lost 3 bases and the V segment lost 0 bases, leaving 8 bases of the junction unmatched. The CDR3 totals 16 residues. The CDR3 region is CASSPPGGLHNYEQYF. Written as DNA, the CDR3 is TGTGCCAGCTCACCACCGGGAGGGCTCCACAACTACGAGCAGTACTTC. The full variable domain, with the rest looked up from reference TRBV18 and TRBJ2-7, is NAGVMQNPRHLVRRRGQEARLRCSPMKGHSHVYWYRQLPEEGLKFMVYLQKENIIDESGMPKERFSAEFPKEGPSILRIQQVVRGDSAAYFCASSPPGGLHNYEQYFGPGTRLTVT.

The chain is built from TRBV6-1 and TRBJ1-3; the match to TRBD1 covers 8 bases. The V gene end was trimmed by 1 base and the J gene end by 0 bases; junction bases not matched to a gene: 11. From germline, CDR1 is MNHNS and CDR2 SASEGT. This CDR3 has 19 residues. The CDR3 sequence is CASSEGQGTPPFSGNTIYF. The CDR3 DNA follows: TGTGCCAGCAGTGAAGGACAGGGGACGCCTCCTTTCTCTGGAAACACCATATATTTT.

J is TRBJ1-5 and V is TRBV10-2, with no clear D. Per germline, CDR1 WSHSY and CDR2 SAAADI. There are 15 residues in the CDR3. Trimming stripped 3 bases from V and 2 bases from J, with 11 bases between. The CDR3, as DNA: TGCGCCAGCAGTGACAAGTCTGTCGGCAATCAGCCCCAGCATTTT. This gives the protein CASSDKSVGNQPQHF.

V is TRBV20-1 and J is TRBJ1-2; a weak D match, TRBD1 (5 bases). The CDR3 sequence is 10 residues long. V shed 6 bases and J shed 13 bases, with 15 bases lying between them. CDR1 and CDR2 from the germline V gene are DFQATT and SNEGSKA (reference sequence). This CDR3 reads CSARGGASTF. The DNA of the CDR3 is TGCAGTGCCCGGGGGGGTGCGTCCACCTTC.

The chain combines TRBV10-2 with TRBJ1-1, with D tentatively TRBD1 (5 bases). Per germline, CDR1 WSHSY and CDR2 SAAADI. This CDR3 comprises 15 residues. V was trimmed by 0 bases and J by 5 bases, leaving 13 bases between them. The CDR3, as DNA: TGCGCCAGCAGTGAGTCGGGGGGTAGTAGGACTGAAGCTTTCTTT. It is translated as CASSESGGSRTEAFF.

This clone was counted once. The rearrangement links TRBV29-1 to TRBJ2-5; no reliable D call. CDR3 size: 10 residues. Germline V gene data show CDR1 as SQVTM and CDR2 as ANQGSEA. V lost 7 bases, J lost 3 bases, and 6 bases lay in between. The CDR3 protein is CSGVKETQYF. The CDR3 nucleotides read TGCAGCGGGGTTAAAGAGACCCAGTACTTC.

The V gene is TRBV12-3 or TRBV12-4, the J gene TRBJ1-2; D is perhaps TRBD1 (6 bases). V was clipped by 3 bases and J by 6 bases, with 11 bases between them. This CDR3 has 13 residues. CDR3 residues: CASSFTGLNGYTF. CDR3 DNA sequence: TGTGCCAGCAGTTTTACAGGGCTGAATGGCTACACCTTC.

V and J are TRBV2 and TRBJ2-5, with unresolved D. V lost 5 bases and J 2 bases, leaving 9 bases between the germline ends. The CDR3 is made up of 13 amino acids. Germline CDR1 reads SNHLY; CDR2 reads FYNNEI. CDR3 in amino acids: CASSFDEQETQYF. As DNA, the CDR3 is TGTGCCAGCAGTTTCGACGAACAAGAGACCCAGTACTTC.

The rearrangement joins TRBV5-1 to TRBJ1-4, with 7 bases aligning to TRBD1. V trimming: 0 bases; J trimming: 10 bases; junction bases outside the gene matches: 9. This CDR3 is built from 15 residues. Germline-derived CDR1 and CDR2 are SGHRS and YFSETQ. CDR3 protein: CASSLDGQAGGKLFF. The DNA for the CDR3 is TGCGCCAGCAGCTTGGACGGACAGGCGGGGGGAAAACTGTTTTTT. Based on the CDR3 plus reference TRBV5-1 and TRBJ1-4, the full variable domain is KAGVTQTPRYLIKTRGQQVTLSCSPISGHRSVSWYQQTPGQGLQFLFEYFSETQRNKGNFPGRFSGRQFSNSRSEMNVSTLELGDSALYLCASSLDGQAGGKLFFGSGTQLSVL.

The V and J genes are TRBV30 and TRBJ1-2, with unresolved D. The germline V and J ends were trimmed by 7 bases and 4 bases, with 13 bases remaining between them. Per the germline V gene, CDR1 is GTSNPN and CDR2 is SVGIG (reference sequence). This CDR3 has 12 residues. This chain's CDR3 is CAFRGSPYGYTF. The CDR3 nucleotides read TGTGCCTTTCGAGGGTCTCCCTATGGCTACACCTTC.

The chain links TRBV2 to TRBJ2-5, with TRBD1 matching over 9 bases. The J segment lost 2 bases and the V segment lost 6 bases, leaving 7 bases of the junction unmatched. The length of the CDR3 is 15 residues. The V gene's germline CDR1 is SNHLY and CDR2 FYNNEI. CDR3 residues: CASSSGQGLQETQYF. CDR3 DNA sequence: TGTGCCAGCAGCTCGGGACAGGGCCTACAAGAGACCCAGTACTTC.

The J gene is TRBJ2-3, the V gene TRBV4-1, with 7 bases fitting TRBD2. Germline CDR1 reads MGHRA; CDR2 reads YSYEKL. CDR3 size: 16 residues. J lost 6 bases, V lost 1 base, and 10 bases had no gene match. Here the CDR3 reads CASSQGFAGVRDTQYF. The DNA for the CDR3 is TGCGCCAGCAGCCAAGGTTTTGCGGGGGTGCGCGATACGCAGTATTTT.

CDR3 residues: CSALTGLNSGANVLTF. The DNA of the CDR3 is TGCAGCGCTTTGACAGGACTCAACTCTGGGGCCAACGTCCTGACTTTC. The genes are TRBV29-1 and TRBJ2-6, with a possible D match to TRBD1 (6 bases). The V and J ends lost 7 bases and 0 bases respectively, with 16 bases between them. Germline V lookup: CDR1 SQVTM, CDR2 ANQGSEA. The CDR3 sequence is 16 residues long.

The chain joins TRBV11-2 to TRBJ2-2; the match to TRBD1 covers 7 bases. The CDR3 runs 18 residues. V lost 5 bases to trimming and J lost 0 bases; unmatched junction nucleotides: 12. CDR1 is SGHAT and CDR2 is FQNNGV in the germline V gene. The CDR3 nucleotides are TGTGCCAGCAGCCCGAGACAGGGTTTGTCCGCGAACACCGGGGAGCTGTTTTTT. This translates into CASSPRQGLSANTGELFF.

This chain uses TRBV19 with TRBJ2-1; 7 nucleotides agree with TRBD2. The J segment lost 1 base and the V segment lost 5 bases, leaving 5 bases of the junction unmatched. The CDR3 extends over 15 amino acids. The germline V gene encodes CDR1 LNHDA and CDR2 SQIVND (reference sequence). The CDR3 reads CASSASGNSYNEQFF. CDR3 DNA sequence: TGTGCCAGTAGTGCTAGCGGCAATTCCTACAATGAGCAGTTCTTC.

The chain has TRBV29-1 and TRBJ1-3, with 9 bases matching TRBD1. Germline lookup yields CDR1 SQVTM and CDR2 ANQGSEA. Trimming took 8 bases from V and 2 from J; bases not matched to a gene: 4. The length of the CDR3 is 13 residues. Written as DNA, the CDR3 is TGCAGCACCCGGGACAGGGCTGGAAACACCATATATTTT. Translating it yields CSTRDRAGNTIYF.

The chain carries TRBV7-9 and TRBJ1-1; tentatively, D is TRBD1 (5 bases). Trimming removed 5 bases from V and 1 base from J, with 14 bases in between. The CDR3 spans 15 residues. Germline V CDR1 and CDR2: SEHNR, FQNEAQ (reference sequence). The CDR3 DNA sequence: TGTGCCAGCAGCGTGGCCGGGACGGAGAACACTGAAGCTTTCTTT. Translated, it gives CASSVAGTENTEAFF.

The rearrangement joins TRBV4-1 to TRBJ2-1; 14 nucleotides line up with TRBD2. V gave up 1 base and J gave up 8 bases; unmatched junction bases: 7. The CDR3 covers 17 residues. Germline CDR1 MGHRA, CDR2 YSYEKL. DNA for the CDR3: TGCGCCAGCAGCCAAGTAGGGGGACTAGCGGGGGTCTATGAGCAGTTCTTC. This encodes CASSQVGGLAGVYEQFF.

The chain uses TRBV29-1 and TRBJ1-5; TRBD1 agrees at 8 bases. This CDR3 region has 13 residues. V dropped 5 bases and J dropped 5; count of bases not matched to a gene: 5. Germline V lookup: CDR1 SQVTM, CDR2 ANQGSEA. The CDR3 loop is CSVSRDRYQPQHF. Here the CDR3 DNA reads TGCAGCGTTTCCCGGGACAGGTATCAGCCCCAGCATTTT.